Detailed here is one T cell receptor beta chain. The antigen remains unidentified. The data belong to a study of cytomegalovirus exposure and HLA in healthy donors. Overall study findings and caveats: Earlier analysis found most TCR beta V segments productive about 87% or about 30% of the time.

The primer mix had 60 Vbeta and 13 Jbeta primers. Authors' methods: Approximately 72 million unique TCR beta chains, roughly 11 million of them shared, were counted by a later analysis. Generated by immunoSEQ multiplex PCR, the TCRdb table keeps only in-frame clones and is missing some. D and trimming were read from the DNA, whereas the V and J calls and clone size are those reported in that table. The data show 150,000 to 200,000 clones, under 80% seen once. The V gene end was trimmed by 4 bases and the J gene end by 7 bases; junction bases not matched to a gene: 9. The CDR3 consists of 14 residues. Germline lookup yields CDR1 SGHNT and CDR2 YYREEE (reference sequence).

The TCR sequence derives from a woman aged 45-59 years in good health and CMV-seropositive. Sequencing was performed on PBMCs. This rearrangement joins TRBV5-4 to TRBJ1-1, with 8 bases matching TRBD1. The CDR3 loop is CASSRRDRSIEAFF. The DNA of the CDR3 is TGTGCCAGCAGCCGCCGGGACAGGAGTATTGAAGCTTTCTTT.